This T cell receptor beta chain was identified in a study of shared clonotypes between healthy human individuals. General study results and limits: Non-shared clonotypes displayed generation probabilities falling below those of clonotypes present in all four donors.

Clones were read by immunoSEQ multiplex PCR, and TCRdb kept only the in-frame ones, dropping some. The sample records some 2.1 million clones, over 85% being singletons. Selected positively for CCR7 and CD45RO-negative, naive CD8 cells excluded terminally differentiated effector memory CD45RA+ cells. The CDR3 runs to 13 residues. Germline assignment: CDR1 SGDLS and CDR2 YYNGEE. Between the trimmed V and J ends, which lost 3 bases and 2 bases, there was a span of 9 bases. Comment on this clone: Its target is unknown.

V gene TRBV9 combines with J gene TRBJ2-7, with D uncertain. The sequence derives from a man younger than 35 in good health. Some clones in this sample may be carry-over from other donors' samples. The sequenced sample consisted of naive CD8+ T cells from PBMCs. CDR3 coding DNA: TGTGCCAGCAGCGCGTCCCTTACCTACGAGCAGTACTTC. Translating it yields CASSASLTYEQYF.